These T cell receptor beta chains were read from a single sample in a study of blood T cell repertoires in COVID-19. Assay: immunoSEQ multiplex PCR; the TCRdb copy retains only in-frame clones and omits some. The data show approximately 210,000 clones, about 90% seen once. Sequencing input: PBMCs or T cells enriched from blood (not recorded which). The receptors were sampled from a woman aged 45 to 65 with acute COVID-19. CDR3s include the opening cysteine and the closing phenylalanine or tryptophan. The D gene is left open where the match is weak. Some rows have no size entry. The others give once, few or many, or a class for an expanded clone.

J gene,V gene,D gene,clone size,CDR3 protein,CDR3 DNA
TRBJ2-1,TRBV24-1,TRBD2,-,CATSDSGSSSYNEQFF,TGTGCCACCAGTGATAGCGGGAGTTCGTCCTACAATGAGCAGTTCTTC
TRBJ2-3,TRBV5-1,TRBD1,-,CASSLANRGTDTQYF,TGCGCCAGCAGCTTGGCGAACAGGGGTACAGATACGCAGTATTTT
TRBJ1-2,TRBV28,TRBD1,-,CASSRQGSSANYGYTF,TGTGCCAGCAGTCGACAGGGTTCATCGGCTAACTATGGCTACACCTTC
TRBJ2-7,TRBV7-2,TRBD2,-,CASSLGTSGPYEQYF,TGTGCCAGCAGCTTAGGGACTAGCGGACCCTACGAGCAGTACTTC
TRBJ2-1,TRBV5-1,TRBD1,once,CASSQDRDNEQFF,TGCGCCAGCAGCCAGGACAGGGACAATGAGCAGTTCTTC
TRBJ1-5,TRBV7-2,-,once,CASSLSQGNNQPQHF,TGTGCCAGCAGCTTATCACAGGGCAACAATCAGCCCCAGCATTTT
TRBJ2-2,TRBV4-1,TRBD2,-,CASSQRLAGGPSNTGELFF,TGCGCCAGCAGCCAGCGACTAGCGGGAGGGCCCTCGAACACCGGGGAGCTGTTTTTT
TRBJ2-1,TRBV9,TRBD2,-,CASSRAGGTQFF,TGTGCCAGCAGCCGAGCGGGAGGTACCCAGTTCTTC
TRBJ2-5,TRBV3-1/TRBV3-2,TRBD2,-,CASRTTLAGVPETQYF,TGTGCCAGCAGGACGACTCTAGCGGGAGTCCCAGAGACCCAGTACTTC
TRBJ1-2,TRBV6-5,-,many,CASRDKGRGYTF,TGTGCCAGCAGAGATAAGGGGCGCGGCTACACCTTC
TRBJ1-2,TRBV30,-,-,CAWDYNYGYTF,TGTGCCTGGGACTATAACTATGGCTACACCTTC
TRBJ1-2,TRBV19,TRBD1,-,CASTPGQVNGYTF,TGTGCCAGTACCCCGGGACAGGTTAATGGCTACACCTTC
TRBJ1-2,TRBV7-3,-,-,CASSADRNYGYTF,TGTGCCAGCAGCGCCGACAGGAACTATGGCTACACCTTC
TRBJ2-7,TRBV7-8,TRBD1,-,CASSLALGQRFTSYEQYF,TGTGCCAGCAGCTTAGCGCTGGGACAGCGTTTTACATCCTACGAGCAGTACTTC
TRBJ2-7,TRBV6-5,-,-,CASRTALADEQYF,TGTGCCAGCAGAACTGCCTTAGCGGACGAGCAGTACTTC
TRBJ2-7,TRBV10-3,TRBD2,-,CAISGPSGTSFYEQYF,TGTGCCATCAGTGGGCCATCCGGGACTAGCTTCTACGAGCAGTACTTC
TRBJ1-4,TRBV30,TRBD1,-,CAWSPGQGEKLFF,TGTGCCTGGAGTCCGGGACAGGGAGAAAAACTGTTTTTT
TRBJ1-4,TRBV23-1,-,-,CASGPRGTTNEKLFF,TGCGCCAGCGGGCCAAGGGGAACGACTAATGAAAAACTGTTTTTT
TRBJ1-5,TRBV24-1,TRBD1,few,CATADRDNQPQHF,TGTGCCACGGCTGACAGGGACAATCAGCCCCAGCATTTT
TRBJ2-3,TRBV9,-,-,CASSVGVGSGATDTQYF,TGTGCCAGCAGCGTAGGGGTGGGGAGCGGCGCCACAGATACGCAGTATTTT
TRBJ1-2,TRBV14,-,-,CASSPGGGYGYTF,TGTGCCAGCAGCCCGGGCGGGGGTTATGGCTACACCTTC
TRBJ1-2,TRBV12-3/TRBV12-4,TRBD1,-,CASSFGQGVGYTF,TGTGCCAGCAGTTTTGGACAGGGGGTTGGCTACACCTTC
TRBJ1-5,TRBV2,TRBD1,-,CASSGSRGPNQPQHF,TGTGCCAGCAGTGGCTCAAGGGGGCCAAATCAGCCCCAGCATTTT
TRBJ1-6,TRBV28,-,-,CASSPWSSSYNSPLHF,TGTGCCAGCAGCCCGTGGTCGAGCTCCTATAATTCACCCCTCCACTTT
TRBJ2-7,TRBV29-1,-,few,CSVSTRGYEQYF,TGCAGCGTATCTACGAGAGGTTACGAGCAGTACTTC
TRBJ1-1,TRBV30,-,-,CAWSTNRYTEAFF,TGTGCCTGGAGTACCAACAGGTACACTGAAGCTTTCTTT
TRBJ2-1,TRBV19,TRBD1,-,CASSLTGVSYNEQFF,TGTGCCAGTAGTCTTACAGGGGTATCCTACAATGAGCAGTTCTTC
TRBJ2-2,TRBV25-1,-,-,CASSESRWDTGELFF,TGTGCCAGCAGTGAATCCAGGTGGGACACCGGGGAGCTGTTTTTT
TRBJ2-5,TRBV28,TRBD2,-,CASSLFSGRRPETQYF,TGTGCCAGCAGTTTATTTTCCGGGAGGCGGCCGGAGACCCAGTACTTC
TRBJ2-6,TRBV7-9,-,-,CASSWAGPSGANVLTF,TGTGCCAGCAGCTGGGCGGGCCCCTCTGGGGCCAACGTCCTGACTTTC
TRBJ2-1,TRBV30,TRBD2,-,CAWSFVTSGNEQFF,TGTGCCTGGAGTTTCGTGACTAGCGGGAATGAGCAGTTCTTC
TRBJ2-1,TRBV28,-,-,CASSRGLHNEQFF,TGTGCCAGCAGTCGTGGACTGCACAATGAGCAGTTCTTC
TRBJ1-5,TRBV19,-,-,CASRRGIVEPQHF,TGTGCCAGTAGAAGGGGGATTGTGGAACCCCAGCATTTT
TRBJ2-5,TRBV12-3/TRBV12-4,-,-,CASKQGLETQYF,TGTGCCAGCAAGCAGGGACTGGAGACCCAGTACTTC
TRBJ1-1,TRBV5-1,-,-,CASSSTGLNTEAFF,TGCGCCAGCAGCTCTACAGGATTGAACACTGAAGCTTTCTTT
TRBJ2-7,TRBV12-3/TRBV12-4,TRBD2,once,CKRGGNYEQYF,TGCAAACGGGGGGGGAATTACGAGCAGTACTTC
TRBJ1-5,TRBV28,TRBD1,-,CASSFLGQGNQPQHF,TGTGCCAGCAGTTTCTTGGGACAGGGTAATCAGCCCCAGCATTTT
TRBJ2-7,TRBV18,-,few,CASSPGQTYEQYF,TGTGCCAGCTCACCAGGACAGACCTACGAGCAGTACTTC
TRBJ1-1,TRBV5-4,-,once,CASSLGGSAGNTEAFF,TGTGCCAGCAGCTTGGGAGGGTCGGCCGGGAACACTGAAGCTTTCTTT
TRBJ2-3,TRBV29-1,-,-,CSVRGPPTDTQYF,TGCAGCGTCAGGGGTCCCCCCACAGATACGCAGTATTTT
TRBJ2-2,TRBV7-2,-,-,CASSPRGRFTGELFF,TGTGCCAGCAGCCCCAGGGGAAGGTTTACCGGGGAGCTGTTTTTT
TRBJ2-1,TRBV28,-,-,CASSPWTGRGNEQFF,TGTGCCAGCAGTCCCTGGACAGGGAGGGGGAATGAGCAGTTCTTC
TRBJ1-2,TRBV27,-,-,CASSSTGSYGYTF,TGTGCCAGCAGTTCAACAGGGTCCTATGGCTACACCTTC
TRBJ1-2,TRBV7-2,-,-,CASSLAVGGRVYGYTF,TGTGCCAGCAGCTTAGCGGTCGGGGGGCGGGTCTATGGCTACACCTTC
TRBJ1-5,TRBV4-1,-,-,CASSQDSSRANQPQHF,TGCGCCAGCAGCCAAGATAGTAGCAGGGCGAATCAGCCCCAGCATTTT
TRBJ1-4,TRBV6-5,TRBD1,-,CASNTGTENEKLFF,TGTGCCAGCAATACCGGGACAGAAAATGAAAAACTGTTTTTT
TRBJ1-5,TRBV10-3,-,-,CAISDRVAQPQHF,TGTGCCATCAGTGACAGGGTAGCTCAGCCCCAGCATTTT
TRBJ1-1,TRBV4-3,-,-,CASSQEEGRVNTEAFF,TGCGCCAGCAGCCAAGAGGAGGGCAGGGTGAACACTGAAGCTTTCTTT
TRBJ1-5,TRBV9,-,-,CASSPGGGRNQPQHF,TGTGCCAGCAGCCCAGGAGGAGGGCGCAATCAGCCCCAGCATTTT
TRBJ2-7,TRBV28,-,-,CASNSNYEQYF,TGTGCCAGTAACAGCAACTACGAGCAGTACTTC
TRBJ1-2,TRBV30,-,-,CAWSRGAGMGGYTF,TGTGCCTGGAGTCGCGGTGCAGGGATGGGTGGCTACACCTTC